This T cell receptor beta chain was recovered during a study of cytomegalovirus exposure and HLA in healthy donors. Data came from immunoSEQ multiplex PCR; TCRdb stores just in-frame clones and leaves some out. This sample yields some 120,000 clones, of which 90% to 97% are seen a single time; around 1.7% belongs to the top ten. The V gene's germline CDR1 is MDHEN and CDR2 SYDVKM. V lost 6 bases, J lost 2 bases, and 7 bases stayed unmatched. The CDR3 extends over 14 amino acids. This chain connects TRBV28 to TRBJ2-7, with 7 bases fitting TRBD1. The sequence came from a man aged 18 to 30 in good health and CMV-seronegative. The sample comprised PBMCs. The CDR3 is CASRPLDRAYEQYF. Written as DNA, the CDR3 is TGTGCCAGCAGGCCACTTGACAGGGCCTACGAGCAGTACTTC.